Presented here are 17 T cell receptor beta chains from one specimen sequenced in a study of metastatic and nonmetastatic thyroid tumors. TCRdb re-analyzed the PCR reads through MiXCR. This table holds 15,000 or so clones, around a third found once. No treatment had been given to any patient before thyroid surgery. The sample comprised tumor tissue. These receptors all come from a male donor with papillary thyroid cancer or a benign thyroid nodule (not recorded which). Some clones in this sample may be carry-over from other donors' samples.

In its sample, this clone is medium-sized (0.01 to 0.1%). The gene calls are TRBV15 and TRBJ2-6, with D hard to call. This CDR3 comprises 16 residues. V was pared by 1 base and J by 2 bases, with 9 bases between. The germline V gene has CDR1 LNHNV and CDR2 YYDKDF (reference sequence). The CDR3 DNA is TGTGCCACCAGCAGAGTTGAAGGGACTGGGGCCAACGTCCTGACTTTC. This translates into CATSRVEGTGANVLTF.

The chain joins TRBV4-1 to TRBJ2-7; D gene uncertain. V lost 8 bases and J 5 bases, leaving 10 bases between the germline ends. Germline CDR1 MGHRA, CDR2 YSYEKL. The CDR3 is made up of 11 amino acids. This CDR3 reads CASWRGHEQYF. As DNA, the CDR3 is TGCGCCAGCTGGCGCGGACACGAGCAGTACTTC.

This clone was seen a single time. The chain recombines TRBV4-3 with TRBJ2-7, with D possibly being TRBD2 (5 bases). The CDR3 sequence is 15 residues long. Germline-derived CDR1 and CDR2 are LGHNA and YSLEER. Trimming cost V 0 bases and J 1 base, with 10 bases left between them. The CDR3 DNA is TGCGCCAGCAGCCAAGAACTAGTCACATCCTACGAGCAGTACTTC. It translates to CASSQELVTSYEQYF.

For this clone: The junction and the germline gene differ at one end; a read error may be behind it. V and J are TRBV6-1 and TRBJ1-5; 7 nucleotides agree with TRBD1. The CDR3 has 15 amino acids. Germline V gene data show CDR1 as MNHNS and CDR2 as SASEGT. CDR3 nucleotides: TGTCCCAGCAGTGAGGAGACAGGGAGCAATCAGCCCCAGCATTTT. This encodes CPSSEETGSNQPQHF.

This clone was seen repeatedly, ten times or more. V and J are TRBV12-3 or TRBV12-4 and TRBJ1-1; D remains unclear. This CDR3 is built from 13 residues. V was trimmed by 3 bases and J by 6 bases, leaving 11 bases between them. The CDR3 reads CASSFLGVAEAFF. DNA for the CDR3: TGTGCCAGCAGTTTCTTAGGAGTAGCTGAAGCTTTCTTT.

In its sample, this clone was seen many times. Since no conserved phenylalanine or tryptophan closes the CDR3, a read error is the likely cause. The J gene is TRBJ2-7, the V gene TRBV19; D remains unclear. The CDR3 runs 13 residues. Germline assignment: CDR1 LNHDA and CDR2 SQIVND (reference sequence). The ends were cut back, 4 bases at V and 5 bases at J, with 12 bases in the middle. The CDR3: CASSRGLADEQYL. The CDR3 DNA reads TGTGCCAGTAGTAGGGGATTGGCCGACGAGCAGTACCTC.

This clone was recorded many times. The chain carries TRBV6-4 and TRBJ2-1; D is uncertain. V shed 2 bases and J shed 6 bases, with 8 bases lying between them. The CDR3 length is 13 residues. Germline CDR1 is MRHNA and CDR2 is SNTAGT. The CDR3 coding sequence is TGTGCCAGCAGTGACAGCGAGTCCAATGAGCAGTTCTTC. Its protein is CASSDSESNEQFF.

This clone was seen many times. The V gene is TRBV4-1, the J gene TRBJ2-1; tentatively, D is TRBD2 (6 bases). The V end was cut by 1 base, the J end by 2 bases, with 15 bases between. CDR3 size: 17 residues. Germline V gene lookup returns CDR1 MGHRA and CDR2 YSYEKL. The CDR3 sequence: CASSQVDLGLTYNEQFF. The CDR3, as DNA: TGCGCCAGCAGCCAAGTAGACCTGGGACTCACCTACAATGAGCAGTTCTTC.

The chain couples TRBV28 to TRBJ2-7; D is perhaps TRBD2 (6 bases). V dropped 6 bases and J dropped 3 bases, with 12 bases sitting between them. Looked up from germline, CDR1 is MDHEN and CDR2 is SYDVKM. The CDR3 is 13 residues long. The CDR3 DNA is TGTGCCAGCAGGCCCGCGGGATTCTACGAGCAGTACTTC. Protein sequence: CASRPAGFYEQYF.

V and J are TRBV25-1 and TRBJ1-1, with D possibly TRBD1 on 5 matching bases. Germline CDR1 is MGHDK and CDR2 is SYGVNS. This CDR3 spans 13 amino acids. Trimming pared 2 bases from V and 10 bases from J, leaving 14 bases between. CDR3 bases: TGTGCCAGCAGTGAAGGGGACTCCGGGACAGCTTTCTTT. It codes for CASSEGDSGTAFF.

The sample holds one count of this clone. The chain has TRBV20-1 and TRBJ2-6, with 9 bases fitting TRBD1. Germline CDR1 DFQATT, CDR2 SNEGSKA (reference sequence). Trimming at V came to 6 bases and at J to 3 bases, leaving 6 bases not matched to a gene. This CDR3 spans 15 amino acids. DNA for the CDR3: TGCAGTGCGAGGGACAGGGTACATGGGGCCAACGTCCTGACTTTC. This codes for CSARDRVHGANVLTF.

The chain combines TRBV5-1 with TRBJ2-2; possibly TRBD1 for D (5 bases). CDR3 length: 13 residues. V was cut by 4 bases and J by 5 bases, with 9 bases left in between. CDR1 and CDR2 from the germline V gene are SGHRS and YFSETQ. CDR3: CASSRGNTGELFF. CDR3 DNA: TGCGCCAGCAGCAGGGGAAATACCGGGGAGCTGTTTTTT.

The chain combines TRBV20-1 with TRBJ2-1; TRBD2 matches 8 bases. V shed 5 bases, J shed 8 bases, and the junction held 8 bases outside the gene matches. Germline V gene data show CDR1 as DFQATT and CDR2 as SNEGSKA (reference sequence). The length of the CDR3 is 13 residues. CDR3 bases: TGCAGTGCTTCCAGCGGGAGAAAGGATGAGCAGTTCTTC. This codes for CSASSGRKDEQFF.

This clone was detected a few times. This CDR3 reads CASKTERENSYEQYF. The CDR3 nucleotides are TGTGCCAGCAAGACAGAGCGGGAGAACTCCTACGAGCAGTACTTC. The chain uses TRBV6-2 or TRBV6-3 and TRBJ2-7, with 8 bases matching TRBD2. CDR1 MNHEY and CDR2 SVGEGT come from the germline V gene. Losses at the gene ends were 7 bases for V and 0 bases for J; bases not matched to a gene: 8. The CDR3 is 15 residues long.

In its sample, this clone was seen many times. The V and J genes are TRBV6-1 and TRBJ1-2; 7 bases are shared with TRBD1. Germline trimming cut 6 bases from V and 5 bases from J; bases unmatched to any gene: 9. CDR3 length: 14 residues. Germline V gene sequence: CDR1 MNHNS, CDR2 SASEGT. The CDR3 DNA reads TGTGCCAGCAGGACGGGGCAGGGGGTATATGGCTACACCTTC. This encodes CASRTGQGVYGYTF.

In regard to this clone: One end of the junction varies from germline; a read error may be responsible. For the CDR3, the DNA is TGTGCCAGCAGCTTAGCCCCCGCATTAGCGGGGTTGATCTCCTACGAGCAGAACTTC. Its translation: CASSLAPALAGLISYEQNF. V gene TRBV7-2 combines with J gene TRBJ2-7; 8 bases align to TRBD2. The CDR3 is 19 amino acids. Germline CDR1 is SGHTA and CDR2 is FQGNSA.

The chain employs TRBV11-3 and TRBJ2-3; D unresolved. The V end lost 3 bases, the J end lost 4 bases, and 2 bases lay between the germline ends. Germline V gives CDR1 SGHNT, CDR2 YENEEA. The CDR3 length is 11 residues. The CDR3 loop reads CASSFSDTQYF. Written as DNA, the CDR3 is TGTGCCAGCAGCTTTTCAGATACGCAGTATTTT.